What follows is one TCR beta chain and its context. These data belong to a study of blood T cell repertoires in COVID-19. Across the study: COVID-19 samples from acute and convalescent phases originated in the United States, Italy and Spain. The analysed material was cDNA or gDNA that came from T cells, B-cell-depleted T cells, or PBMCs.

Original methodology: Counts of nucleated cells, estimated from reference gene primer amplification, were obtained. Profiled with immunoSEQ multiplex PCR; TCRdb holds only in-frame clones, not every one. For V, J and clone size, that table is used; D and trimming come from the DNA. The sample contains 70,000 or so clones, around 89% of which appear only once. The V gene end was trimmed by 5 bases and the J gene end by 6 bases; junction bases not matched to a gene: 6. This CDR3 is built from 14 residues. The germline V gene has CDR1 SGHTA and CDR2 FQGNSA. Sequencing used peripheral blood. The chain combines TRBV7-2 with TRBJ2-7, with 11 bases aligning to TRBD2. This TCR was sampled from an elderly woman with active COVID-19. CDR3 DNA sequence: TGTGCCAGCAGCCTTAGCGGGAGGGCCATCGAGCAGTACTTC. Protein product: CASSLSGRAIEQYF. The full variable domain, its missing parts supplied by reference TRBV7-2 and TRBJ2-7, is GAGVSQSPSNKVTEKGKDVELRCDPISGHTALYWYRQSLGQGLEFLIYFQGNSAPDKSGLPSDRFSAERTGGSVSTLTIQRTQQEDSAVYLCASSLSGRAIEQYFGPGTRLTVT.